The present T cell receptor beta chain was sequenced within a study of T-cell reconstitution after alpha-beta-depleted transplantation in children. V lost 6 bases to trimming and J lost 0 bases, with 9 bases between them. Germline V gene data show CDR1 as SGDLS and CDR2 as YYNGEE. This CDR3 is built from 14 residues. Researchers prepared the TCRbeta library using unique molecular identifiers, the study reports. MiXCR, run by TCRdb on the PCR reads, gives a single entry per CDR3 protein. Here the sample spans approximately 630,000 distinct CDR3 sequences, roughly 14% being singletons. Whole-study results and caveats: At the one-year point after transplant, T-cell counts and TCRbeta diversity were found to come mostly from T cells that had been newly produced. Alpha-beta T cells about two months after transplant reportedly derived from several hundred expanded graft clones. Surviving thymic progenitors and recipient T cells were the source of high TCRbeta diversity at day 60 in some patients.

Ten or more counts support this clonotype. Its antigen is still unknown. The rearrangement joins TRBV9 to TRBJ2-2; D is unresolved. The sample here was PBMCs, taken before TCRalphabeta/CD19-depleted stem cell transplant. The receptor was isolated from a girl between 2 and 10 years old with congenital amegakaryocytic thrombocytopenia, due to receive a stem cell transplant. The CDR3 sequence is CASMSAANTGELFF. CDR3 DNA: TGTGCCAGCATGTCGGCAGCGAACACCGGGGAGCTGTTTTTT.